This entry lists 15 T cell receptor beta chains sequenced from one sample in a study of T cell changes during pregnancy in multiple sclerosis. Clones were sequenced by immunoSEQ multiplex PCR, and TCRdb holds only the in-frame ones, with some missing. The table lists over 55,000 clones, 85% to 95% of them singletons. The sequences come from CD8+ T cells from peripheral blood mononuclear cells, collected in the third trimester of pregnancy. These receptors were collected from a female donor with multiple sclerosis, enrolled in a pregnancy study.

This chain joins TRBV5-1 and TRBJ1-1; D not resolved. Germline CDR1 and CDR2: SGHRS and YFSETQ. The ends were cut back, 2 bases at V and 3 bases at J, with 11 bases in the middle. The CDR3 is 14 residues long. The chain's CDR3 is CASSFDTRDTEAFF. In nucleotides, the CDR3 is TGCGCCAGCAGCTTCGACACGCGAGACACTGAAGCTTTCTTT.

The CDR3 spells CASSQGQLNTEAFF. DNA of the CDR3: TGTGCCAGCAGTCAGGGACAGTTGAACACTGAAGCTTTCTTT. The rearrangement joins TRBV6-6 to TRBJ1-1; 7 nucleotides agree with TRBD1. This CDR3 is built from 14 residues. V dropped 5 bases and J dropped 0; count of bases not matched to a gene: 3. The germline CDR1 and CDR2 sequences are MNHNY and SVGAGI (reference sequence).

This clone was found once. This chain connects TRBV7-9 to TRBJ2-7; TRBD2 aligns across 14 bases. CDR1 is SEHNR and CDR2 is FQNEAQ in the germline V gene (reference sequence). This CDR3 is 13 amino acids long. The ends lost 11 bases at V and 3 bases at J; junction bases unmatched: 3. CDR3 protein: CAGGTSGSYEQYF. The CDR3 DNA follows: TGTGCCGGCGGGACTAGCGGGAGCTACGAGCAGTACTTC.

The rearrangement uses TRBV7-2 and TRBJ2-7; 8 bases align to TRBD2. The CDR3 is 15 amino acids. V lost 6 bases and J lost 0; bases outside the gene matches: 7. Germline V CDR1 and CDR2: SGHTA, FQGNSA. The CDR3 DNA reads TGTGCCAGCAGGGATCAGCGGGGGCCCTCCTACGAGCAGTACTTC. Its translation: CASRDQRGPSYEQYF.

Only one count was recorded for this clone. The V gene is TRBV10-1, the J gene TRBJ2-7, with 11 bases that match TRBD2. The V segment lost 8 bases and the J segment 4 bases; nucleotides outside the gene matches: 7. The germline CDR1 and CDR2 sequences are WNHNN and SYGVQD (reference sequence). The CDR3 is 14 residues long. DNA of the CDR3: TGCGCCAGCTCCGCCGGGACTAGCGGTTACGAGCAGTACTTC. It translates to CASSAGTSGYEQYF.

This sequence joins TRBV5-8 and TRBJ2-7, with D perhaps matching TRBD1 (5 bases). This CDR3 spans 12 amino acids. Per germline, CDR1 SGHTS and CDR2 YDEGEE. Trimming took 4 bases from V and 3 from J, leaving 8 bases between them. The CDR3 DNA reads as TGTGCCAGCAGCCCAGACAGCTACGAGCAGTACTTC. Protein: CASSPDSYEQYF.

The rearrangement uses TRBV27 and TRBJ2-3; perhaps TRBD2 as D (5 bases). CDR1 is MNHEY and CDR2 is SMNVEV in the germline V gene (reference sequence). Trimming cost V 3 bases and J 3 bases, with 10 bases left between them. The length of the CDR3 is 14 residues. CDR3 residues: CASSFRGGTDTQYF. CDR3 in DNA: TGTGCCAGCAGTTTCCGCGGAGGAACAGATACGCAGTATTTT.

The chain links TRBV11-2 to TRBJ2-7, with a weak D call TRBD2 (6 bases). This CDR3 region has 14 residues. V was pared by 5 bases and J by 3 bases, with 14 bases between. The germline V gene encodes CDR1 SGHAT and CDR2 FQNNGV. The CDR3 DNA follows: TGTGCCAGCAGCCGGGGGACTGGCGTCTACGAGCAGTACTTC. It translates to CASSRGTGVYEQYF.

The chain recombines TRBV29-1 with TRBJ1-4; 10 nucleotides align to TRBD1. The CDR3 consists of 15 residues. V trimming: 1 base; J trimming: 6 bases; junction bases outside the gene matches: 5. In germline, CDR1 is SQVTM, CDR2 ANQGSEA. The CDR3 bases are TGCAGCGTTGAAGGCCCGGGACAGGGGTATGAAAAACTGTTTTTT. Amino acid sequence: CSVEGPGQGYEKLFF.

J is TRBJ2-3 and V is TRBV4-1; 13 bases map to TRBD2. Germline assignment: CDR1 MGHRA and CDR2 YSYEKL. CDR3 length equals 18 residues. The V segment lost 3 bases and the J segment 9 bases; nucleotides outside the gene matches: 15. DNA for the CDR3: TGCGCCAGCAGCCATGAATTGTCCGGACTAGCGGGGGCGGGGACGCAGTATTTT. Translating gives CASSHELSGLAGAGTQYF.

The gene calls are TRBV4-3 and TRBJ2-7; 11 bases line up with TRBD2. V lost 4 bases, J lost 0 bases, and 5 bases stayed unmatched. CDR3 length: 16 amino acids. Germline CDR1 is LGHNA and CDR2 is YSLEER. The DNA of the CDR3 is TGCGCCAGCAGCCTACATCTAGCGGGAGGCTCCTACGAGCAGTACTTC. This translates into CASSLHLAGGSYEQYF.

This sequence joins TRBV6-4 and TRBJ2-7; 11 positions agree with TRBD2. The ends lost 3 bases at V and 8 bases at J; junction bases unmatched: 3. The length of the CDR3 is 13 residues. Germline V CDR1 and CDR2: MRHNA, SNTAGT. CDR3 coding DNA: TGTGCCAGCAGTGAAACTAGCGGGAGCCAGCAGTACTTC. Its protein is CASSETSGSQQYF.

This clone was observed a single time. This chain links TRBV9 with TRBJ2-7; the match to TRBD2 covers 11 bases. V was clipped by 3 bases and J by 4 bases; unmatched bases: 12. The germline V gene has CDR1 SGDLS and CDR2 YYNGEE. This CDR3 contains 17 residues. The DNA of the CDR3 is TGTGCCAGCAGCGCCGCGATCTGGGGACTAGCGGAGTACGAGCAGTACTTC. It codes for CASSAAIWGLAEYEQYF. Full variable domain (missing parts from reference TRBV9 and TRBJ2-7): DSGVTQTPKHLITATGQRVTLRCSPRSGDLSVYWYQQSLDQGLQFLIQYYNGEERAKGNILERFSAQQFPDLHSELNLSSLELGDSALYFCASSAAIWGLAEYEQYFGPGTRLTVT.

This clone was found once. The chain is built from TRBV28 and TRBJ1-4; D possibly corresponds to TRBD1 (6 bases). Germline CDR1 is MDHEN and CDR2 is SYDVKM. The CDR3 runs to 15 residues. V lost 4 bases, J lost 5 bases, and 14 bases lay in between. CDR3 in DNA: TGTGCCAGCAGTTCCTCACAGGGAAAGAATGAAAAACTGTTTTTT. Its translation is CASSSSQGKNEKLFF.

The chain couples TRBV7-6 to TRBJ2-2, with TRBD1 matching over 10 bases. J gave up 8 bases and V 1 base, and 4 bases lay outside the gene matches. Per the germline V gene, CDR1 is SGHVS and CDR2 is FNYEAQ. CDR3 length equals 15 residues. The CDR3 is CASSLVGTGEGELFF. The DNA of the CDR3 is TGTGCCAGCAGCTTAGTTGGGACAGGGGAAGGGGAGCTGTTTTTT.